This T cell receptor (beta chain) derives from a study of T cell responses to AZD1222 COVID-19 vaccine. Unmatched junction bases numbered 9, after V lost 4 bases and J lost 2 bases. Germline loops: CDR1 SGDLS, CDR2 YYNGEE. This CDR3 is 16 amino acids long. The study's findings and limits: Scientists sampled the repertoires only once the peak T cell response had passed. In a largely white British group with more females than males, clonal diversity was possibly underestimated. Nearly half of unique spike-specific TCRs reportedly avoided B.1.351 and B.1.1.7 mutated regions. A rise in Spike-specific TCR breadth and depth followed two AZD1222 doses.

On this clone: Its antigen is unidentified.

This table comes from immunoSEQ multiplex PCR, and its TCRdb copy is limited to in-frame clones, with some not included. The top ten hold approximately 5% of the sample, which has roughly 48,000 clones, 75% to 90% seen once. V is TRBV9 and J is TRBJ2-1; TRBD2 matches at 7 bases. The clonotype originates from an adult who received the AZD1222 COVID-19 vaccine. The sample was peripheral blood, taken 28 days after the second AZD1222 dose. The DNA for the CDR3 is TGTGCCAGCAGCCCCCGGGGTGCGGGGGCCTACAATGAGCAGTTCTTC. Translation gives CASSPRGAGAYNEQFF.